The T cell receptor beta chain described here comes from a study of blood T cell repertoires in COVID-19. Study as a whole: Samples taken during acute and convalescent COVID-19 were collected in the United States, Italy and Spain. PBMCs, B-cell-depleted T cells, or T cells provided the cDNA or gDNA that made up the material.

In the source study's methods: The assay estimated nucleated cells by amplifying reference gene primers. Using immunoSEQ multiplex PCR, the repertoire was profiled, and TCRdb retains in-frame clones only, with some absent. D and trimming were read from the DNA, whereas the V and J calls and clone size are those reported in that table. This sample carries under 75,000 clones, approximately 78% of them seen once, and the ten largest clones take 15% to 19%. Germline V gives CDR1 LNHDA, CDR2 SQIVND (reference sequence). Between the trimmed V and J ends, which lost 1 base and 1 base, there was a span of 8 bases. The CDR3 spans 15 residues.

This receptor was obtained from an elderly man with acute or convalescent COVID-19. The sample comprised peripheral blood. The chain couples TRBV19 to TRBJ2-4; no reliable D call. The CDR3 bases are TGTGCCAGTAGTATAGCAACGGTGGCCAAAAACATTCAGTACTTC. Amino acid sequence: CASSIATVAKNIQYF.